The 21 T cell receptor beta chains presented below share a single source sample, sequenced in a study of blood T cell repertoires in COVID-19. TCRdb's copy holds only in-frame clones and misses some; the assay was immunoSEQ multiplex PCR. The sample records about 230,000 clones, around 89% being singletons. Sequences were obtained from PBMCs or T cells enriched from blood (not recorded which). The receptors here all came from a woman between 40 and 55 years old with acute COVID-19.

The chain employs TRBV27 and TRBJ2-1, with D possibly TRBD2 on 6 matching bases. CDR3 size: 11 residues. The V and J ends lost 8 bases and 14 bases respectively, with 16 bases between them. Germline V CDR1 and CDR2: MNHEY, SMNVEV (reference sequence). In DNA, the CDR3 is TGTGCCAGCCTCGGGCGGGGAGTGGAGTTCTTC. This sequence encodes CASLGRGVEFF.

The CDR3 is CASSLGTGVAFF. The CDR3, as DNA: TGTGCCAGCAGTTTAGGGACAGGCGTCGCTTTCTTT. The chain joins TRBV27 to TRBJ1-1; 8 nucleotides align to TRBD1. V lost 2 bases and J lost 11; bases outside the gene matches: 4. CDR3 length equals 12 residues. The germline CDR1 and CDR2 sequences are MNHEY and SMNVEV (reference sequence).

The V gene is TRBV6-5, the J gene TRBJ1-2; TRBD1 aligns across 7 bases. CDR1 MNHEY and CDR2 SVGAGI come from the germline V gene. After removal of 6 bases from V and 5 bases from J, the junction contained 12 bases not matched to a gene. CDR3 length equals 15 residues. CDR3 DNA: TGTGCCAGCAGCCCATGGGACAGAGAGCTATATGGCTACACCTTC. Translating it yields CASSPWDRELYGYTF.

This chain connects TRBV4-3 to TRBJ2-1, with TRBD1 identical over 10 bases. Germline CDR1 LGHNA, CDR2 YSLEER. V was clipped by 3 bases and J by 6 bases; unmatched bases: 2. This CDR3 spans 14 amino acids. The CDR3 is CASSHRTGGNEQFF. The CDR3 region has the DNA TGCGCCAGCAGCCATAGGACAGGGGGCAATGAGCAGTTCTTC.

The J gene is TRBJ2-7, the V gene TRBV6-5; 7 bases align to TRBD2. CDR1 is MNHEY, CDR2 SVGAGI, per germline. This CDR3 is built from 13 residues. V dropped 6 bases and J dropped 4; count of bases not matched to a gene: 6. CDR3 protein: CASSGGKGYEQYF. The CDR3 coding sequence is TGTGCCAGCAGCGGGGGGAAGGGTTACGAGCAGTACTTC.

The gene calls are TRBV7-6 and TRBJ2-1, with 9 bases lining up with TRBD2. The CDR3 contains 18 residues. V dropped 5 bases and J dropped 0; count of bases not matched to a gene: 11. Germline CDR1 SGHVS, CDR2 FNYEAQ. The CDR3 nucleotides read TGTGCCAGCAGCCCCTGGGGTAGCGGGAGTAGCTCCTACAATGAGCAGTTCTTC. This encodes CASSPWGSGSSSYNEQFF.

The chain links TRBV30 to TRBJ1-3, with TRBD1 matching 8 bases. The CDR3 is 13 amino acids. Trimming took 6 bases from V and 3 from J; bases not matched to a gene: 4. CDR1 is GTSNPN and CDR2 is SVGIG in the germline V gene (reference sequence). This CDR3 reads CACAGGDGNTIYF. Written as DNA, the CDR3 is TGTGCCTGCGCAGGGGGCGATGGAAACACCATATATTTT.

The gene calls are TRBV6-5 and TRBJ2-1; 9 bases map to TRBD2. The ends lost 2 bases at V and 3 bases at J; junction bases unmatched: 5. This CDR3 contains 16 residues. From germline, CDR1 is MNHEY and CDR2 SVGAGI. DNA of the CDR3: TGTGCCAGCAGTTACATGGGCGGGAGGGGCTACAATGAGCAGTTCTTC. This codes for CASSYMGGRGYNEQFF.

J is TRBJ1-2 and V is TRBV27, with TRBD1 matching 7 bases. The CDR3 has 13 residues. From germline, CDR1 is MNHEY and CDR2 SMNVEV (reference sequence). J gave up 8 bases and V 6 bases, and 9 bases lay outside the gene matches. CDR3 sequence: CASSIQGGSGYTF. The CDR3 DNA is TGTGCCAGCAGCATCCAGGGGGGTAGCGGCTACACCTTC.

The V gene is TRBV5-1, the J gene TRBJ2-3, with TRBD1 matching over 7 bases. CDR1 is SGHRS and CDR2 is YFSETQ in the germline V gene. This CDR3 has 14 amino acids. The trim removed 3 bases at V and 4 bases at J, leaving 5 bases unmatched. The CDR3 DNA is TGCGCCAGCAGCTCGACAGGGCGGGCAGATACGCAGTATTTT. It yields the protein CASSSTGRADTQYF.

V usage is TRBV19 and J usage is TRBJ2-1; TRBD2 matches at 7 bases. The germline gives CDR1 LNHDA, CDR2 SQIVND (reference sequence). This CDR3 has 15 amino acids. V was clipped by 6 bases and J by 0 bases; unmatched bases: 5. CDR3 in DNA: TGTGCCAGTAGCGCTAGCGGTCGCTCCTACAATGAGCAGTTCTTC. Amino acid sequence: CASSASGRSYNEQFF.

This chain links TRBV5-1 with TRBJ1-5, with TRBD1 matching over 10 bases. With V trimmed by 0 bases and J by 2 bases, 5 bases remained unmatched. The CDR3 loop spans 17 amino acids. The germline gives CDR1 SGHRS, CDR2 YFSETQ. The CDR3 loop is CASSLGSGTGGNQPQHF. CDR3 DNA sequence: TGCGCCAGCAGCTTGGGGAGCGGGACAGGGGGCAATCAGCCCCAGCATTTT. Full variable domain (outside the CDR3, taken from reference TRBV5-1 and TRBJ1-5): KAGVTQTPRYLIKTRGQQVTLSCSPISGHRSVSWYQQTPGQGLQFLFEYFSETQRNKGNFPGRFSGRQFSNSRSEMNVSTLELGDSALYLCASSLGSGTGGNQPQHFGDGTRLSIL.

This clone was counted once. This chain uses TRBV29-1 with TRBJ2-7; D call uncertain. The CDR3 contains 11 residues. V dropped 3 bases and J dropped 2 bases, with 5 bases sitting between them. Germline V gene data show CDR1 as SQVTM and CDR2 as ANQGSEA. The CDR3: CSVDIAYEQYF. For the CDR3, the DNA is TGCAGCGTTGACATTGCCTACGAGCAGTACTTC.

The V gene is TRBV5-6, the J gene TRBJ2-2, with D possibly TRBD1 on 5 matching bases. CDR3 length equals 13 residues. The germline CDR1 and CDR2 sequences are SGHDT and YYEEEE. V was clipped by 0 bases and J by 10 bases, with 10 bases between them. The CDR3 region is CASSLDRLAELFF. CDR3 nucleotides: TGTGCCAGCAGCTTGGACAGGCTCGCGGAGCTGTTTTTT.

The chain couples TRBV24-1 to TRBJ2-1; 13 bases are shared with TRBD2. J was trimmed by 7 bases and V by 2 bases; bases with no gene match: 4. There are 16 residues in the CDR3. Germline CDR1 KGHDR, CDR2 SFDVKD. The CDR3 here is CATSDSPGLAGNEQFF. CDR3 DNA: TGTGCCACCAGTGATTCCCCGGGACTAGCGGGAAATGAGCAGTTCTTC.

V usage is TRBV19 and J usage is TRBJ2-2, with 7 bases that match TRBD1. CDR1 is LNHDA, CDR2 SQIVND, per germline (reference sequence). The trim removed 4 bases at V and 6 bases at J, leaving 8 bases unmatched. This CDR3 has 15 residues. CDR3 in amino acids: CASSRWTGMAGELFF. The CDR3 nucleotides read TGTGCCAGTAGTAGATGGACAGGCATGGCCGGGGAGCTGTTTTTT.

The genes are TRBV6-2 or TRBV6-3 and TRBJ2-7, with D possibly TRBD2 on 5 matching bases. Trimming shortened V by 4 bases and J by 5 bases, and 18 bases separated the two germline ends. The CDR3 totals 15 residues. CDR1 is MNHEY, CDR2 SVGEGT, per germline. The CDR3 DNA follows: TGTGCCAGCAGTTCGGTCGCGGGCAGGAGCAACGAGCAGTACTTC. Protein product: CASSSVAGRSNEQYF.

The chain's CDR3 is CASSLKIGGNTEAFF. CDR3 coding DNA: TGTGCCAGCAGCCTCAAGATAGGGGGGAACACTGAAGCTTTCTTT. The chain is built from TRBV3-1 (or the pseudogene TRBV3-2) and TRBJ1-1, with D possibly matching TRBD1 (6 bases). CDR1 LGHDT and CDR2 YNNKEL come from the germline V gene (reference sequence). The CDR3 has 15 amino acids. Trimming removed 4 bases at V and 1 base at J, with 13 bases between.

J is TRBJ2-1 and V is TRBV9, with D uncertain. In germline, CDR1 is SGDLS, CDR2 YYNGEE. V shed 2 bases and J shed 6 bases, with 9 bases lying between them. This CDR3 is built from 13 residues. DNA of the CDR3: TGTGCCAGCAGCGTGGGTCAGGTCAATGAGCAGTTCTTC. Protein product: CASSVGQVNEQFF. Looking up the rest from reference TRBV9 and TRBJ2-1 gives the full variable domain: DSGVTQTPKHLITATGQRVTLRCSPRSGDLSVYWYQQSLDQGLQFLIQYYNGEERAKGNILERFSAQQFPDLHSELNLSSLELGDSALYFCASSVGQVNEQFFGPGTRLTVL.

This clone has only one observation. The V call is TRBV7-2, the J call TRBJ2-7, with TRBD2 identical over 10 bases. The CDR3 length is 15 residues. The J segment lost 1 base and the V segment lost 4 bases, leaving 4 bases of the junction unmatched. Germline V lookup: CDR1 SGHTA, CDR2 FQGNSA. This CDR3 reads CASSSLAGGSYEQYF. For the CDR3, the DNA is TGTGCCAGCAGCTCCTTAGCGGGGGGTTCCTACGAGCAGTACTTC. The complete variable domain, with remaining parts taken from reference TRBV7-2 and TRBJ2-7, reads GAGVSQSPSNKVTEKGKDVELRCDPISGHTALYWYRQSLGQGLEFLIYFQGNSAPDKSGLPSDRFSAERTGGSVSTLTIQRTQQEDSAVYLCASSSLAGGSYEQYFGPGTRLTVT.

V and J are TRBV14 and TRBJ1-1; the D is unclear. Trimming took 0 bases from V and 8 from J, leaving 10 bases between them. This CDR3 has 13 residues. Germline assignment: CDR1 SGHDN and CDR2 FVKESK. The CDR3 bases are TGTGCCAGCAGCCAAGATCTAGGTTCCGAAGCTTTCTTT. As protein: CASSQDLGSEAFF.